This passage covers 14 T cell receptor beta chains from one sample sequenced in a study of blood T cell repertoires in COVID-19. Data came from immunoSEQ multiplex PCR; TCRdb stores just in-frame clones and leaves some out. The sample yields 210,000 or so clones, under 90% seen once. Sequenced sample: peripheral blood. The source is a man aged 50 or older with acute or convalescent COVID-19.

The chain couples TRBV29-1 to TRBJ2-4, with D tentatively TRBD1 (5 bases). The CDR3 spans 13 residues. V lost 4 bases and J 9 bases, leaving 16 bases between the germline ends. Looked up from germline, CDR1 is SQVTM and CDR2 is ANQGSEA. The DNA for the CDR3 is TGCAGCGTTGCATTACAGGATAACACCATTCAGTACTTC. Residues: CSVALQDNTIQYF.

The chain uses TRBV30 and TRBJ1-5; unclear D gene. The germline V and J ends were trimmed by 0 bases and 7 bases, with 10 bases remaining between them. Per germline, CDR1 GTSNPN and CDR2 SVGIG (reference sequence). The CDR3 runs to 13 residues. The CDR3 protein is CAWSVSGVQPQHF. Here the CDR3 DNA reads TGTGCCTGGAGTGTAAGCGGGGTCCAGCCCCAGCATTTT.

The rearrangement joins TRBV7-2 to TRBJ1-2, with 8 bases matching TRBD1. The CDR3 spans 15 residues. Germline CDR1 is SGHTA and CDR2 is FQGNSA. With V trimmed by 5 bases and J by 4 bases, 9 bases remained unmatched. The DNA for the CDR3 is TGTGCCAGCAGCGGGGGGACAGGAGACCTCTATGGCTACACCTTC. Its protein is CASSGGTGDLYGYTF.

This clone has only one observation. CDR3 DNA: TGTGCCAGCAGTGATAGTGGGACAAAAGGTTATGGCTACACCTTC. Its translation: CASSDSGTKGYGYTF. The chain recombines TRBV25-1 with TRBJ1-2; TRBD1 is a possible D gene (6 bases). Germline V lookup: CDR1 MGHDK, CDR2 SYGVNS. There are 15 residues in the CDR3. V shed 3 bases and J shed 5 bases, with 16 bases lying between them.

The rearrangement uses TRBV10-1 and TRBJ1-2; maybe TRBD1 (6 bases). Germline V gene data show CDR1 as WNHNN and CDR2 as SYGVQD (reference sequence). The length of the CDR3 is 13 residues. Trimming stripped 4 bases from V and 7 bases from J, with 13 bases between. CDR3 DNA: TGCGCCAGCAGTGGGGGACAAAATTCTGGCTACACCTTC. As protein: CASSGGQNSGYTF.

The chain recombines TRBV19 with TRBJ1-5; 9 nucleotides agree with TRBD1. From germline, CDR1 is LNHDA and CDR2 SQIVND (reference sequence). Trimming took 7 bases from V and 5 from J; bases not matched to a gene: 9. This CDR3 is 15 amino acids long. CDR3 in amino acids: CASKALDRGDQPQHF. The CDR3 DNA reads TGTGCCAGTAAGGCCCTGGACAGGGGTGATCAGCCCCAGCATTTT.

This clone was counted only a few times. Other nucleotide sequences from this sample produce the same CDR3. This chain connects TRBV5-5 to TRBJ1-1; 8 bases map to TRBD1. The CDR3 runs to 16 residues. Trimming at V came to 0 bases and at J to 4 bases, leaving 8 bases not matched to a gene. Germline CDR1 SGHKS, CDR2 YYEKEE (reference sequence). CDR3 coding DNA: TGTGCCAGCAGCTTGGGGCCAGGACAGGGTGGCACTGAAGCTTTCTTT. This encodes CASSLGPGQGGTEAFF.

The J gene is TRBJ1-5, the V gene TRBV28, with 7 positions matching TRBD1. The CDR3 has 12 residues. Germline V CDR1 and CDR2: MDHEN, SYDVKM. The trim removed 5 bases at V and 6 bases at J, leaving 1 base unmatched. The CDR3 protein is CASSQGGQPQHF. In DNA, the CDR3 is TGTGCCAGCAGTCAGGGGGGTCAGCCCCAGCATTTT. Full variable domain (missing parts from reference TRBV28 and TRBJ1-5): DVKVTQSSRYLVKRTGEKVFLECVQDMDHENMFWYRQDPGLGLRLIYFSYDVKMKEKGDIPEGYSVSREKKERFSLILESASTNQTSMYLCASSQGGQPQHFGDGTRLSIL.

This clone appeared once. The gene calls are TRBV3-1 (or the pseudogene TRBV3-2) and TRBJ1-1, with D unclear. The CDR3 extends over 16 amino acids. Per the germline V gene, CDR1 is LGHDT and CDR2 is YNNKEL (reference sequence). V was pared by 5 bases and J by 2 bases, with 18 bases between. CDR3 in DNA: TGTGCCAGCAGCACAACAGCAGGAGGCGGCAACACTGAAGCTTTCTTT. Protein sequence: CASSTTAGGGNTEAFF.

The sample holds one count of this clone. V gene TRBV7-9 combines with J gene TRBJ1-2; tentative D call: TRBD1 (5 bases). The CDR3 is made up of 14 amino acids. Trimming left V 1 base short and J 6 bases short, with 12 bases between. The germline CDR1 and CDR2 sequences are SEHNR and FQNEAQ (reference sequence). Written as DNA, the CDR3 is TGTGCCAGCAGCTTAGTCTTCGGGGGTGATGGCTACACCTTC. This gives the protein CASSLVFGGDGYTF.

The V and J genes are TRBV6-1 and TRBJ1-3; D uncertain. Germline V lookup: CDR1 MNHNS, CDR2 SASEGT. CDR3 length: 14 amino acids. The germline V and J ends were trimmed by 3 bases and 4 bases, with 10 bases remaining between them. The CDR3 DNA is TGTGCCAGCAGTGATCCGCTGACAGGAAACACCATATATTTT. This gives the protein CASSDPLTGNTIYF.

J is TRBJ2-5 and V is TRBV11-2; 8 bases fit TRBD2. The CDR3 runs 14 residues. Germline V gene sequence: CDR1 SGHAT, CDR2 FQNNGV. V trimming: 3 bases; J trimming: 3 bases; junction bases outside the gene matches: 3. The CDR3 reads CASSFGSGEETQYF. The CDR3 DNA reads TGTGCCAGCAGCTTCGGTAGCGGGGAAGAGACCCAGTACTTC.

The chain carries TRBV2 and TRBJ1-2; tentatively, D is TRBD1 (5 bases). The CDR3 length is 16 residues. Trimming shortened V by 6 bases and J by 8 bases, and 25 bases separated the two germline ends. The germline V gene has CDR1 SNHLY and CDR2 FYNNEI. As DNA, the CDR3 is TGTGCCAGCAGGCGCATACTCACAGGAATTTCGAGAGGCTACACCTTC. This sequence encodes CASRRILTGISRGYTF. The full variable domain, rest sourced from reference TRBV2 and TRBJ1-2, is EPEVTQTPSHQVTQMGQEVILRCVPISNHLYFYWYRQILGQKVEFLVSFYNNEISEKSEIFDDQFSVERPDGSNFTLKIRSTKLEDSAMYFCASRRILTGISRGYTFGSGTRLTVV.

The rearrangement joins TRBV18 to TRBJ2-5; 7 bases align to TRBD1. V lost 0 bases to trimming and J lost 1 base; unmatched junction nucleotides: 8. The CDR3 is made up of 17 amino acids. The V gene's germline CDR1 is KGHSH and CDR2 LQKENI. In nucleotides, the CDR3 is TGTGCCAGCTCACCACCTGCAGGGACAGATTTCCAAGAGACCCAGTACTTC. It encodes CASSPPAGTDFQETQYF.